The 25 T cell receptor beta chains below come from one sample, sequenced in a study of blood T cell repertoires in COVID-19. Some clones are missing from TCRdb's copy, which holds only in-frame ones; the method was immunoSEQ multiplex PCR. The sample holds roughly 120,000 clones, about 91% seen once. The sequenced material came from peripheral blood. All receptors derive from a woman in her 50s with active or convalescent COVID-19.

The J gene is TRBJ1-2, the V gene TRBV9, with a possible D match to TRBD1 (6 bases). The germline V gene encodes CDR1 SGDLS and CDR2 YYNGEE. Trimming pared 4 bases from V and 9 bases from J, leaving 16 bases between. The CDR3 consists of 13 residues. CDR3 DNA: TGTGCCAGCAGCCCGACGAACAGGGAGAGCTACACCTTC. This codes for CASSPTNRESYTF.

V usage is TRBV7-8 and J usage is TRBJ2-3; 9 bases line up with TRBD1. The CDR3 runs 16 residues. The V and J ends lost 5 bases and 0 bases, in that order; junction bases with no gene match: 6. Germline-derived CDR1 and CDR2 are SGHVS and FQNEAQ. CDR3 DNA: TGTGCCAGCAGCAAAAGGACAGGGGATAGCACAGATACGCAGTATTTT. Amino acids: CASSKRTGDSTDTQYF.

This clone appeared a single time. The chain uses TRBV19 and TRBJ1-5, with TRBD1 as a possible D gene (5 bases). Germline V gene lookup returns CDR1 LNHDA and CDR2 SQIVND (reference sequence). Trimming pared 7 bases from V and 4 bases from J, leaving 11 bases between. The CDR3 has 13 amino acids. The CDR3 protein is CASTGAGNQPQHF. The DNA for the CDR3 is TGTGCCAGTACCGGGGCGGGGAATCAGCCCCAGCATTTT.

The chain uses TRBV6-5 and TRBJ1-1; D is uncertain. Germline CDR1 and CDR2: MNHEY and SVGAGI. The CDR3 contains 16 residues. V lost 4 bases, J lost 1 base, and 16 bases lay in between. As DNA, the CDR3 is TGTGCCAGCAGTTTACCCAGGTCGCACGGGAACACTGAAGCTTTCTTT. Amino acid sequence: CASSLPRSHGNTEAFF.

The CDR3 reads CASSYSKSTSGRVENEQYF. The CDR3, as DNA: TGTGCCAGCAGTTACTCGAAGTCGACTAGCGGGAGAGTTGAAAACGAGCAGTACTTC. The V call is TRBV6-2 or TRBV6-3, the J call TRBJ2-7; 12 nucleotides match TRBD2. The CDR3 has 19 amino acids. V lost 0 bases to trimming and J lost 5 bases; unmatched junction nucleotides: 14. Germline loops: CDR1 MNHEY, CDR2 SVGEGT.

The rearrangement links TRBV19 to TRBJ1-1, with a possible D match to TRBD1 (5 bases). Trimming shortened V by 10 bases and J by 5 bases, and 8 bases separated the two germline ends. This CDR3 is built from 10 residues. CDR1 is LNHDA and CDR2 is SQIVND in the germline V gene (reference sequence). This CDR3 reads CATKGTEAFF. CDR3 nucleotide sequence: TGTGCCACCAAGGGGACTGAAGCTTTCTTT.

V gene TRBV11-1 combines with J gene TRBJ2-7; TRBD1 might be the D (5 bases). V was clipped by 5 bases and J by 3 bases, with 17 bases between them. CDR1 is SGHAT and CDR2 is FQDESV in the germline V gene (reference sequence). This CDR3 is built from 15 residues. The CDR3 region is CASSPHAGINYEQYF. The CDR3 nucleotides read TGTGCCAGCAGCCCCCATGCAGGGATTAACTACGAGCAGTACTTC.

This sequence joins TRBV28 and TRBJ2-3; 15 bases align to TRBD2. This CDR3 contains 17 residues. V shed 5 bases, J shed 5 bases, and the junction held 8 bases outside the gene matches. The germline CDR1 and CDR2 sequences are MDHEN and SYDVKM. CDR3 loop: CASSDPGLAGGIDTQYF. Here the CDR3 DNA reads TGTGCCAGCAGTGATCCGGGACTAGCGGGAGGAATAGATACGCAGTATTTT.

The chain links TRBV5-1 to TRBJ1-2; 7 bases are a match to TRBD1. CDR1 is SGHRS and CDR2 is YFSETQ in the germline V gene. CDR3 length: 13 residues. The junction had 6 bases not matched to a gene; V was cut back by 4 bases and J by 6 bases. The CDR3 loop is CASSPGGTDGYTF. In DNA form, the CDR3 reads TGCGCCAGCAGCCCAGGGGGTACTGATGGCTACACCTTC.

To note about this clone: The sample has other DNA sequences that encode this CDR3 too. This rearrangement joins TRBV6-2 or TRBV6-3 to TRBJ2-1; D perhaps matches TRBD1 (5 bases). The CDR3 has 13 amino acids. V was pared by 2 bases and J by 3 bases, with 5 bases between. From germline, CDR1 is MNHEY and CDR2 SVGEGT. CDR3 nucleotides: TGTGCCAGCAGTTACGACAGCTACAATGAGCAGTTCTTC. It yields the protein CASSYDSYNEQFF.

This chain links TRBV6-5 with TRBJ2-2; TRBD2 is a possible D gene (5 bases). Trimming left V 2 bases short and J 4 bases short, with 14 bases between. CDR3 length equals 16 residues. Germline V gene sequence: CDR1 MNHEY, CDR2 SVGAGI. Written as DNA, the CDR3 is TGTGCCAGCAGTTACACGCGGGCTGTGGGCACCGGGGAGCTGTTTTTT. As protein: CASSYTRAVGTGELFF.

CDR3 amino acids: CASVGGSHSYEQYF. Here the CDR3 DNA reads TGTGCCAGCGTAGGGGGCTCCCATTCCTACGAGCAGTACTTC. The chain employs TRBV28 and TRBJ2-7; 7 positions agree with TRBD1. The V gene end was trimmed by 8 bases and the J gene end by 1 base; junction bases not matched to a gene: 8. This CDR3 has 14 residues. Germline CDR1 is MDHEN and CDR2 is SYDVKM.

The chain links TRBV6-1 to TRBJ2-7; weak D call: TRBD2 (5 bases). In germline, CDR1 is MNHNS, CDR2 SASEGT. The germline V and J ends were trimmed by 2 bases and 9 bases, with 14 bases remaining between them. The CDR3 runs 13 residues. This CDR3 is CASSELEAARQYF. CDR3 nucleotide sequence: TGTGCCAGCAGTGAATTGGAAGCGGCCCGGCAGTACTTC.

Notes on this clone: One end of the junction does not line up with germline, which may come from a read error. The chain joins TRBV4-2 to TRBJ2-5, with 12 bases lining up with TRBD2. The germline V gene has CDR1 LGHNA and CDR2 YNFKEQ. CDR3 length: 17 amino acids. The CDR3 sequence is CASSQGTSGWRRETQYF. The CDR3 region has the DNA TGTGCCAGCAGTCAAGGGACTAGCGGGTGGAGGAGAGAGACCCAGTACTTC.

As regards this clone: An end of the junction does not agree with germline; a read error may underlie this. The chain joins TRBV7-7 to TRBJ2-1; a weak D match, TRBD2 (5 bases). Germline V gene data show CDR1 as SSHAT and CDR2 as FNYEAQ (reference sequence). The CDR3 is 15 amino acids. In DNA form, the CDR3 reads TGTGCTAGCAGCTCCATTTTCGGGATCCAGAATGAGCAGTTCTTC. It specifies CASSSIFGIQNEQFF. Full variable domain (rest looked up from reference TRBV7-7 and TRBJ2-1): GAGVSQSPRYKVTKRGQDVTLRCDPISSHATLYWYQQALGQGPEFLTYFNYEAQPDKSGLPSDRFSAERPEGSISTLTIQRTEQRDSAMYRCASSSIFGIQNEQFFGPGTRLTVL.

The chain links TRBV14 to TRBJ2-7, with TRBD2 identical over 9 bases. Germline V lookup: CDR1 SGHDN, CDR2 FVKESK. The CDR3 runs 15 residues. The trim removed 4 bases at V and 5 bases at J, leaving 9 bases unmatched. Here the CDR3 DNA reads TGTGCCAGCAGCCCTCCGGGACTAGCCCGCCACGAGCAGTACTTC. It codes for CASSPPGLARHEQYF.

This chain uses TRBV7-8 with TRBJ2-1; the D gene is possibly TRBD2 (6 bases). The CDR3 totals 16 residues. The V gene's germline CDR1 is SGHVS and CDR2 FQNEAQ. With 2 bases removed from V and 2 bases from J, the gap between germline ends came to 13 bases. The CDR3 loop is CASSLTRDSAYNEQFF. The DNA of the CDR3 is TGTGCCAGCAGCTTAACCCGGGACTCGGCCTACAATGAGCAGTTCTTC.

DNA of the CDR3: TGTGCCAGCACCCTTACACAGGGCCAAGCAGCTTTCTTT. This gives the protein CASTLTQGQAAFF. V gene TRBV6-5 combines with J gene TRBJ1-1; a possible D gene is TRBD1 (6 bases). The V and J ends lost 7 bases and 10 bases respectively, with 19 bases between them. CDR3 length equals 13 residues. Germline V gene lookup returns CDR1 MNHEY and CDR2 SVGAGI.

J is TRBJ2-3 and V is TRBV7-8; 10 bases agree with TRBD2. V was clipped by 5 bases and J by 3 bases; unmatched bases: 11. Germline values: CDR1 SGHVS, CDR2 FQNEAQ. The CDR3 extends over 17 amino acids. This CDR3 reads CASSAYLAGAWTDTQYF. DNA for the CDR3: TGTGCCAGCAGCGCATATCTAGCGGGAGCGTGGACAGATACGCAGTATTTT.

The chain combines TRBV6-5 with TRBJ1-6; D ambiguous. Trimming left V 2 bases short and J 10 bases short, with 9 bases between. Germline CDR1 is MNHEY and CDR2 is SVGAGI. The CDR3 extends over 13 amino acids. Here the CDR3 DNA reads TGTGCCAGCAGTTACGCCCTTCAGTCACCCCTCCACTTT. It translates to CASSYALQSPLHF.

The V and J genes are TRBV5-8 and TRBJ2-5; the D gene is possibly TRBD1 (6 bases). From germline, CDR1 is SGHTS and CDR2 YDEGEE. CDR3 length: 14 residues. Between the trimmed V and J ends, which lost 2 bases and 4 bases, there was a span of 12 bases. CDR3 bases: TGTGCCAGCAGCTTCCGTGGCAGGGGAGAGACCCAGTACTTC. This gives the protein CASSFRGRGETQYF.

The chain combines TRBV7-9 with TRBJ2-7; TRBD1 aligns across 7 bases. This CDR3 region has 14 residues. CDR1 and CDR2 (germline): SEHNR, FQNEAQ (reference sequence). J gave up 7 bases and V 5 bases, and 11 bases lay outside the gene matches. CDR3 amino acids: CASSTPLGGGEQYF. The CDR3 nucleotides read TGTGCCAGCAGCACGCCCCTAGGGGGCGGTGAGCAGTACTTC.

The chain has TRBV6-1 and TRBJ1-5; tentative D call: TRBD1 (6 bases). Germline V lookup: CDR1 MNHNS, CDR2 SASEGT. V was pared by 2 bases and J by 1 base, with 15 bases between. This CDR3 has 17 residues. CDR3 protein: CASSEQGQGGSNQPQHF. The CDR3 DNA reads TGTGCCAGCAGTGAACAGGGGCAGGGCGGGAGCAATCAGCCCCAGCATTTT.

The J gene is TRBJ2-3, the V gene TRBV9; D call uncertain. The CDR3 totals 16 residues. The V gene lost 4 bases and the J gene lost 1 base, with 16 bases spanning the gap. In germline, CDR1 is SGDLS, CDR2 YYNGEE. The CDR3 region has the DNA TGTGCCAGCAGCCCGAGTAGCAGCTGGGGCACAGATACGCAGTATTTT. This gives the protein CASSPSSSWGTDTQYF.

The chain links TRBV11-3 to TRBJ2-7; 7 bases align to TRBD1. Germline-derived CDR1 and CDR2 are SGHNT and YENEEA. The CDR3 loop spans 16 amino acids. V lost 1 base, J lost 2 bases, and 8 bases stayed unmatched. The CDR3 is CASSLAYSGGAYEQYF. The DNA for the CDR3 is TGTGCCAGCAGCTTAGCCTACTCAGGGGGAGCCTACGAGCAGTACTTC.